These T cell receptor beta chains were read from a single sample in a study of T cell repertoires in cytomegalovirus infection. Their recognized antigens are unknown. Each CDR3 protein gets one entry after TCRdb re-called the reads with MiXCR. The table has about 150,000 distinct CDR3 sequences, around 30% seen once; the top ten hold about 50%. The material sequenced was CD8+ T cells from cultured PBMCs, taken from culture after CMV antigen stimulation. These receptors were taken from a human donor in good health (CMV status not recorded). Some clones in this sample may be carry-over from other donors' samples. The CDR3 runs from the conserved cysteine through the conserved F or W. Fields, in order: D gene, J gene, V gene, clone size, CDR3 DNA, CDR3 protein. A D gene is named only where the DNA matches it firmly. Not all rows give a size; the values are once, few, many and, for expanded clones, a class.

>-|TRBJ1-5|TRBV7-9|once
TGTGCCAGCAGCTTGGGTCTATTACAGCCCCAGCATTTT
CASSLGLLQPQHF
>TRBD1|TRBJ1-4|TRBV6-5|few
TGTGCCAGCAGTTACGGGCCAGGGGGCGAAAAACTGTTTTTT
CASSYGPGGEKLFF
>-|TRBJ2-1|TRBV6-1|many
TGTGCCAGCAGTGAGGGGTGGGGGGCGAACAATGAGCAGTTCTTC
CASSEGWGANNEQFF
>TRBD1|TRBJ1-1|TRBV4-1|many
TGCGCCAGCAGCCAAGGATCCGGGACAGGGGTTGAAGCTTTCTTT
CASSQGSGTGVEAFF
>-|TRBJ1-2|TRBV7-9|-
TGTGCCAGCAGCTTCATTAGTGCTGGCTACACCTTC
CASSFISAGYTF
>TRBD2|TRBJ2-1|TRBV5-4|-
TGTGCCAGCAGTTCGGGGGGGACTAGCGGGGATAATGAGCAGTTCTTC
CASSSGGTSGDNEQFF
>-|TRBJ2-5|TRBV7-9|-
TGTGCGGGGGGCAGTGGGCTCCAAGAGACCCAGTACTTC
CAGGSGLQETQYF
>TRBD2|TRBJ2-1|TRBV7-3|-
TGTGCCAGCAGCAGGACTAGCGGGGTTACCTACAATGAGCAGTTCTTC
CASSRTSGVTYNEQFF
>-|TRBJ2-1|TRBV25-1|many
TGTGCCAGCGGAACCGGGACTCGAAGGTTCTTC
CASGTGTRRFF
>TRBD1|TRBJ1-4|TRBV7-9|-
TGTGCCAGCAGGTCCTTACAGGGGGCTAATGAAAAACTGTTTTTT
CASRSLQGANEKLFF
>TRBD2|TRBJ2-7|TRBV6-4|few
TGTGCCAGCAGTGAGGTAGCGGGGGGGACCTACGAGCAGTACTTC
CASSEVAGGTYEQYF
>-|TRBJ2-3|TRBV11-2|few
TGTGCCAGCAGCTATACAGGGTCCGATACGCAGTATTTT
CASSYTGSDTQYF
>TRBD1|TRBJ2-7|TRBV12-3/TRBV12-4|few
TGTGCCAGCAGTGGGCCGGGACAGGGGTACGAGCAGTACTTC
CASSGPGQGYEQYF
>-|TRBJ1-1|TRBV4-1|few
TGCGCCAGCAGCCAAACCCAATTGAACACTGAAGCTTTCTTT
CASSQTQLNTEAFF
>TRBD2|TRBJ2-7|TRBV6-5|-
TGTGCCACAGGACTAGCCCCCTTCGAGCAGTACTTC
CATGLAPFEQYF
>-|TRBJ1-2|TRBV10-3|few
TGTGCCATCAGTGAGTCGACAGCAGACTACACCTTC
CAISESTADYTF
>TRBD1|TRBJ2-1|TRBV7-6|-
TGTGCCAGCAGACAAGGACAGGGCTACAATGAGCAGTTCTTC
CASRQGQGYNEQFF
>-|TRBJ2-3|TRBV7-9|few
TGTGCCAGCAGCTTAGGTACAGGGCTGTCCGATACGCAGTATTTT
CASSLGTGLSDTQYF
>TRBD1|TRBJ2-1|TRBV10-3|-
TGTGCCATCAGTGAGTCGATGACAGGGGTGGGCTACAATGAGCAGTTCTTC
CAISESMTGVGYNEQFF
>-|TRBJ2-3|TRBV7-9|few
TGTGCCAGCAGCTTAGCCACGGGAAGCGATACGCAGTATTTT
CASSLATGSDTQYF
>TRBD2|TRBJ2-5|TRBV11-3|-
TGTGCCAGCAGCCCGACTAGCGGCCCGACCCAGTACTTC
CASSPTSGPTQYF
>TRBD2|TRBJ2-5|TRBV7-9|many
TGTGCCAGCAGCCACGGACTAGCGGGGGACCACCAAGAGACCCAGTACTTC
CASSHGLAGDHQETQYF
>TRBD1|TRBJ1-4|TRBV7-8|-
TGTGCCAGCAGCTCGCCAACGACAGGGTTGGCTAATGAAAAACTGTTTTTT
CASSSPTTGLANEKLFF
>-|TRBJ1-1|TRBV4-3|-
TGCGCCAGCAGCCACTCGGCGGGCGGGAACACTGAAGCTTGCTTT
CASSHSAGGNTEACF
>-|TRBJ2-3|TRBV7-8|many
TGTGCCAGCAGCTCTACCCCCACGATTGATACGCAGTATTTT
CASSSTPTIDTQYF
>-|TRBJ2-1|TRBV3-1|-
TGTGCCAGCAGCCTCGCTCTAGGCCCACTCAATGAGCAGTTCTTC
CASSLALGPLNEQFF
>-|TRBJ2-5|TRBV11-2|-
TGTGCCAGCAGCTTAGGAGTGGAGACCCAGTACTTC
CASSLGVETQYF
>-|TRBJ2-1|TRBV20-1|-
TGCAGTGCTAGAGATGTACGGGGAAGCTCCTACAATGAGCAGTTCTTC
CSARDVRGSSYNEQFF
>TRBD2|TRBJ2-1|TRBV19|-
TGTGCCAGTAGTCCACTAGCGGGGGTCTCCTACAATGAGCAGTTCTTC
CASSPLAGVSYNEQFF
>-|TRBJ2-1|TRBV12-3/TRBV12-4|-
TGTGCCAGCAGTTTCTTCATAAGGGCCTACAATGAGCAGTTCTTC
CASSFFIRAYNEQFF
>TRBD1|TRBJ1-2|TRBV29-1|-
TGCAGCGTTGAAGATCCTGGGGGCCGGAATACGGGACAGGGGACCTATGGCTACACCTTC
CSVEDPGGRNTGQGTYGYTF
>-|TRBJ1-4|TRBV19|-
TGTGCCAGTAGTAGCCACGGGACCCGGGGTGAAAAACTGTTTTTT
CASSSHGTRGEKLFF
>-|TRBJ2-1|TRBV12-3/TRBV12-4|-
TGTGCCAGCAGCCCTCCAGGCGGCAATGAGCAGTTCTTC
CASSPPGGNEQFF
>TRBD2|TRBJ2-1|TRBV27|few
TGTGCCAGCAGTTTGCTCGGGGGGGGTGATGAGCAGTTCTTC
CASSLLGGGDEQFF
>-|TRBJ2-2|TRBV7-9|-
TGTGCCAGCAGCTCCCTATTCGCCGGGACCGGGGAGCTGTTTTTT
CASSSLFAGTGELFF
>-|TRBJ1-2|TRBV4-2|once
TGTGCCAGCAGCCAAGACAGTAGGGGTGGCTACACCTTC
CASSQDSRGGYTF
>-|TRBJ1-1|TRBV28|-
TGTGCCAGCAGTTTAAGTAGGGCAGTGGATGAAGCTTTCTTT
CASSLSRAVDEAFF
>-|TRBJ2-3|TRBV7-8|many
TGTGCCAGCAGCTTTGGCGAGAACGGCGGGGATACGCAGTATTTT
CASSFGENGGDTQYF
>-|TRBJ2-5|TRBV15|-
TGTGCCACCAGCAGAGATCCCGGGGTACGGGAGACCCAGTACTTC
CATSRDPGVRETQYF
>-|TRBJ2-5|TRBV10-3|-
TGTGCCTCCCGGGGAGGCCCTTGGGAAGAGACCCAGTACTTC
CASRGGPWEETQYF
>-|TRBJ2-5|TRBV6-1|few
TGTGCCAGCAGTACCGTCAGGGAGGACAGACAAGAGACCCAGTACTTC
CASSTVREDRQETQYF
>-|TRBJ1-2|TRBV4-1|-
TGCGCCAGCAGCCAAAGAAGGGCCGTCAATGGCTACACCTTC
CASSQRRAVNGYTF
>TRBD2|TRBJ2-4|TRBV7-9|few
TGTGCCAGCAGCCCCCCCCTAGATTTAGCTAGCGGGGGGGCCTTTAGCAAAAACATTCAGTACTTC
CASSPPLDLASGGAFSKNIQYF
>-|TRBJ2-7|TRBV27|few
TGTGCCAGCAGTTATCGCTTTTCCTACGAGCAGTACTTC
CASSYRFSYEQYF
>TRBD1|TRBJ1-2|TRBV29-1|-
TGCAGCGTTCAAGGGGGCGGTTATGGCTACACCTTC
CSVQGGGYGYTF
>TRBD1|TRBJ1-1|TRBV19|few
TGTGCCAGTAGTATGCTCGGACAGGGAAGCCACACTGAAGCTTTCTTT
CASSMLGQGSHTEAFF
>TRBD2|TRBJ2-3|TRBV25-1|-
TGTGCCAGCAGTGATTCTAGCGGCACCCGTAGCACAGATACGCAGTATTTT
CASSDSSGTRSTDTQYF
>-|TRBJ2-2|TRBV11-3|-
TGTGCCAGCAGCTTAGGGCAGGGACGAAGGAGTGGGGAGCTGTTTTTT
CASSLGQGRRSGELFF
>TRBD1|TRBJ1-3|TRBV12-3/TRBV12-4|-
TGTGCCAGCAGCCCCCCGGACAGGCCCAACACCAAATATTTT
CASSPPDRPNTKYF
>TRBD2|TRBJ2-5|TRBV12-3/TRBV12-4|-
TGTGCCAGCAGAGCCCCTAGCGGGGGGGCCGGTGAGACCCAGTACTTC
CASRAPSGGAGETQYF
>-|TRBJ2-7|TRBV5-4|few
TGTGCCAGCAGCTTTAAGGGCGCCTCCTACGAGCAGTACTTC
CASSFKGASYEQYF
>-|TRBJ1-1|TRBV19|-
TGTGCCAGTACGGTGGGGCTTGAAGCTTTCTTT
CASTVGLEAFF
>-|TRBJ2-7|TRBV9|many
TGTGCCAGCAGCGACGGGACTTATAATTCCTACGAGCAGTACTTC
CASSDGTYNSYEQYF